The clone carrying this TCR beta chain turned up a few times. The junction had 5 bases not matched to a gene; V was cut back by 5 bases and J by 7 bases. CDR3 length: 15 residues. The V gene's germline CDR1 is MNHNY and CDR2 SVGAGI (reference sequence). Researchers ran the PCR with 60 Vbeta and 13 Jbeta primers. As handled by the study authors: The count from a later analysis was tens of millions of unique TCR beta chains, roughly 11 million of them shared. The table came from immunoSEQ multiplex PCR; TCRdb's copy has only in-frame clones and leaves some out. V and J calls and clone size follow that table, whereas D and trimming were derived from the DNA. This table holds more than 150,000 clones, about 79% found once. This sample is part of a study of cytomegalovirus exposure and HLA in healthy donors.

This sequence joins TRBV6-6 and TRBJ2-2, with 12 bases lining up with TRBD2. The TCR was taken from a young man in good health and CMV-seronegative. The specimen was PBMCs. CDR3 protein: CASSPPSGRVGELFF. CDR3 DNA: TGTGCCAGCAGTCCGCCTAGCGGGAGGGTCGGGGAGCTGTTTTTT.